The present TCR beta chain was sequenced within a study of T cell responses to AZD1222 COVID-19 vaccine. In germline, CDR1 is SGHRS, CDR2 YFSETQ. CDR3 length: 15 residues. The junction had 4 bases not matched to a gene; V was cut back by 4 bases and J by 3 bases. The method was immunoSEQ multiplex PCR; TCRdb's version includes in-frame clones alone and lacks a portion of them. This sample carries 110,000 to 150,000 clones, roughly 93% of them seen once, and the ten largest clones take 9.5% to 15%. This sequence originates from an adult who had recovered from COVID-19. Sequenced here: peripheral blood, sampled after recovery from COVID-19. The V and J genes are TRBV5-1 and TRBJ2-1, with 10 bases matching TRBD1. The CDR3 DNA reads TGCGCCAGCAGCGCCGGGACAGGGGTCTACAATGAGCAGTTCTTC. Translating gives CASSAGTGVYNEQFF.